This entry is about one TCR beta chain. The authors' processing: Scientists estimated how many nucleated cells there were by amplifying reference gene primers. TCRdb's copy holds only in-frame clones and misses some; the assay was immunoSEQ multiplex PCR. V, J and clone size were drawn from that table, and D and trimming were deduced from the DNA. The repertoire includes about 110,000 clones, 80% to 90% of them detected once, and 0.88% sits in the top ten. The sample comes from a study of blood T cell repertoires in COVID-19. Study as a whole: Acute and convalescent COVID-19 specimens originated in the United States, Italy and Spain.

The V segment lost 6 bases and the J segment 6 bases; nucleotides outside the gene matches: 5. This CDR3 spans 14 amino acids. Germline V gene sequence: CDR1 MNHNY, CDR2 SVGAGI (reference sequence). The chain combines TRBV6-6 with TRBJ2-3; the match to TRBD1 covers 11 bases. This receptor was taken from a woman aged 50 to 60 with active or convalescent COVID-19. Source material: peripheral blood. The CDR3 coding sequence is TGTGCCAGCAGGTGGACAGGGGGCTTGGATACGCAGTATTTT. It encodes CASRWTGGLDTQYF.